The 31 T cell receptor beta chains below all came from one sample that was sequenced in a study of CD4 T cells in relation to SARS-CoV-2 and coronaviruses. The protocol was immunoSEQ multiplex PCR, while the TCRdb copy is restricted to in-frame clones and leaves out a portion. The sample includes 15,000 to 25,000 clones, just over 75% of them seen just once. Unexposed donor CD4+ T cells date from about 2011-2018, before the COVID-19 pandemic. After ten to eleven days of culture, CD4+ T cells were isolated. No antigen is known for these receptors. Input material: CD4+ T cells from PBMCs, cultured in vitro. These receptors all stem from a human donor in good health.

The J gene is TRBJ2-2, the V gene TRBV27, with TRBD2 identical over 8 bases. Trimming cost V 1 base and J 6 bases; bases outside gene matches: 7. The CDR3 has 16 amino acids. Per germline, CDR1 MNHEY and CDR2 SMNVEV (reference sequence). The CDR3 DNA reads TGTGCCAGCAGTTTATGGGCCCTAGCGGGTTCCGGGGAGCTGTTTTTT. It yields the protein CASSLWALAGSGELFF.

The gene calls are TRBV7-2 and TRBJ2-7; no clear D gene. This CDR3 spans 12 amino acids. CDR1 is SGHTA, CDR2 FQGNSA, per germline. V lost 4 bases and J lost 3, with 7 bases in between. CDR3 in amino acids: CASSSSSYEQYF. Here the CDR3 DNA reads TGTGCCAGCAGCTCCTCCAGCTACGAGCAGTACTTC.

The chain has TRBV4-1 and TRBJ2-3, with D unresolved. The germline V gene encodes CDR1 MGHRA and CDR2 YSYEKL. Trimming removed 4 bases from V and 3 bases from J, with 17 bases in between. The CDR3 has 16 amino acids. The CDR3 region has the DNA TGCGCCAGCAGCCCCCAAACTAACGATCAGACAGATACGCAGTATTTT. Translation gives CASSPQTNDQTDTQYF.

This sequence joins TRBV11-2 and TRBJ1-2; D gene ambiguous. Germline V gene sequence: CDR1 SGHAT, CDR2 FQNNGV. The CDR3 sequence is 13 residues long. V was cut by 8 bases and J by 7 bases, with 17 bases left in between. CDR3 loop: CASGEWGYGGYTF. For the CDR3, the DNA is TGTGCCAGCGGGGAATGGGGATACGGTGGCTACACCTTC.

This clone was picked up a small number of times. This rearrangement joins TRBV10-3 to TRBJ1-2; no definite D call. The CDR3 has 13 residues. Looked up from germline, CDR1 is ENHRY and CDR2 is SYGVKD. V lost 9 bases and J 2 bases, leaving 13 bases between the germline ends. The CDR3 protein is CAMTMRENYGYTF. For the CDR3, the DNA is TGTGCCATGACGATGCGGGAGAACTATGGCTACACCTTC.

The J gene is TRBJ1-5, the V gene TRBV19; D not certain. CDR3 length: 13 amino acids. Trimming shortened V by 5 bases and J by 4 bases, and 9 bases separated the two germline ends. CDR1 is LNHDA and CDR2 is SQIVND in the germline V gene (reference sequence). CDR3 nucleotides: TGTGCCAGTAGTCCAGGATGGAATCAGCCCCAGCATTTT. This translates into CASSPGWNQPQHF.

V usage is TRBV7-3 and J usage is TRBJ2-3, with D possibly being TRBD2 (6 bases). CDR1 SGHTA and CDR2 FQGTGA come from the germline V gene. Trimming took 5 bases from V and 0 from J, leaving 12 bases between them. This CDR3 spans 15 amino acids. CDR3 residues: CASSRLSGSTDTQYF. The CDR3 nucleotides read TGTGCCAGCAGCCGACTGAGCGGGAGCACAGATACGCAGTATTTT.

This chain joins TRBV6-1 and TRBJ2-7, with D unresolved. The CDR3 sequence is 14 residues long. From germline, CDR1 is MNHNS and CDR2 SASEGT. Trimming stripped 2 bases from V and 0 bases from J, with 8 bases between. CDR3 DNA sequence: TGTGCCAGCAGTGAACCACAAGCCTCCTACGAGCAGTACTTC. It is translated as CASSEPQASYEQYF.

The chain couples TRBV6-6 to TRBJ1-5; D remains unclear. Germline V gene data show CDR1 as MNHNY and CDR2 as SVGAGI (reference sequence). CDR3 length: 16 residues. Trimming removed 5 bases at V and 2 bases at J, with 16 bases between. The chain's CDR3 is CASSPLGPGGNQPQHF. CDR3 DNA: TGTGCCAGCAGTCCCCTGGGCCCGGGCGGCAATCAGCCCCAGCATTTT.

This chain links TRBV13 with TRBJ1-3; D remains ambiguous. V was pared by 0 bases and J by 0 bases, with 6 bases between. The CDR3 runs to 15 residues. Germline V gene lookup returns CDR1 PRHDT and CDR2 FYEKMQ (reference sequence). DNA for the CDR3: TGTGCCAGCAGCTTAGGTTTGAGCTCTGGAAACACCATATATTTT. This codes for CASSLGLSSGNTIYF.

The J gene is TRBJ2-5, the V gene TRBV10-3; 8 bases align to TRBD1. Trimming cost V 6 bases and J 2 bases; bases outside gene matches: 2. This CDR3 contains 13 residues. Germline V lookup: CDR1 ENHRY, CDR2 SYGVKD. This CDR3 is CAISDRGQETQYF. The DNA for the CDR3 is TGTGCCATCAGCGACAGGGGACAAGAGACCCAGTACTTC.

The chain joins TRBV11-2 to TRBJ2-5; D gene ambiguous. The CDR3 is 11 amino acids. Germline lookup yields CDR1 SGHAT and CDR2 FQNNGV. Between the trimmed V and J ends, which lost 5 bases and 4 bases, there was a span of 5 bases. The CDR3 region has the DNA TGTGCCAGCAGCAAGTTAGAGACCCAGTACTTC. This translates into CASSKLETQYF.

This rearrangement joins TRBV6-5 to TRBJ1-5; the D is unclear. In germline, CDR1 is MNHEY, CDR2 SVGAGI. V lost 8 bases and J 3 bases, leaving 8 bases between the germline ends. The CDR3 sequence is 12 residues long. CDR3 sequence reads: CASPRYNQPQHF. The CDR3 region has the DNA TGTGCCAGCCCGAGATACAATCAGCCCCAGCATTTT.

This clone was detected once. The V call is TRBV10-1, the J call TRBJ2-7; D gene uncertain. With 0 bases removed from V and 3 bases from J, the gap between germline ends came to 9 bases. The CDR3 length is 14 residues. From germline, CDR1 is WNHNN and CDR2 SYGVQD (reference sequence). CDR3 residues: CASSESGRVYEQYF. CDR3 nucleotide sequence: TGCGCCAGCAGTGAGTCCGGCAGAGTCTACGAGCAGTACTTC.

V is TRBV7-8 and J is TRBJ1-4; D gene ambiguous. CDR3 size: 13 residues. Trimming pared 2 bases from V and 8 bases from J, leaving 9 bases between. Germline-derived CDR1 and CDR2 are SGHVS and FQNEAQ. In nucleotides, the CDR3 is TGTGCCAGCAGCTTAAGGAGGGTCGAAAAACTGTTTTTT. Translating gives CASSLRRVEKLFF.

This clone was seen only a few times. The chain has TRBV7-9 and TRBJ2-7, with a tentative D call TRBD2 (6 bases). The CDR3 loop spans 13 amino acids. From germline, CDR1 is SEHNR and CDR2 FQNEAQ (reference sequence). Trimming shortened V by 4 bases and J by 3 bases, and 10 bases separated the two germline ends. The DNA of the CDR3 is TGTGCCAGCAGCTCCCCCGGGGGCTACGAGCAGTACTTC. Protein sequence: CASSSPGGYEQYF.

The V gene is TRBV10-3, the J gene TRBJ1-4; D gene ambiguous. The CDR3 has 14 residues. V shed 6 bases and J shed 7 bases, with 15 bases lying between them. In germline, CDR1 is ENHRY, CDR2 SYGVKD. Written as DNA, the CDR3 is TGTGCCATCAGCCCCTCCGGTAACCTTGAAAAACTGTTTTTT. This sequence encodes CAISPSGNLEKLFF.

This sequence joins TRBV4-3 and TRBJ1-4, with a possible D match to TRBD1 (5 bases). The CDR3 spans 15 residues. The germline V and J ends were trimmed by 0 bases and 7 bases, with 12 bases remaining between them. Germline V CDR1 and CDR2: LGHNA, YSLEER. CDR3 nucleotide sequence: TGCGCCAGCAGCCAAGAGGGCAGGGAATTTGAAAAACTGTTTTTT. It codes for CASSQEGREFEKLFF.

The chain links TRBV5-1 to TRBJ2-3; 9 nucleotides match TRBD1. V lost 1 base, J lost 8 bases, and 8 bases stayed unmatched. The CDR3 runs to 15 residues. Germline CDR1 and CDR2: SGHRS and YFSETQ. Here the CDR3 reads CASSLRTGDEVTQYF. CDR3 nucleotides: TGCGCCAGCAGCTTGCGGACAGGGGATGAGGTTACGCAGTATTTT.

CDR3 region: CASSQIMGGANTGELFF. Here the CDR3 DNA reads TGCGCCAGCAGCCAAATCATGGGGGGGGCGAACACCGGGGAGCTGTTTTTT. The V gene is TRBV4-1, the J gene TRBJ2-2, with TRBD2 matching 7 bases. Trimming at V came to 2 bases and at J to 0 bases, leaving 6 bases not matched to a gene. The germline gives CDR1 MGHRA, CDR2 YSYEKL. The CDR3 sequence is 17 residues long.

V gene TRBV7-3 combines with J gene TRBJ2-5; D possibly uses TRBD1 or TRBD2 (5 bases each). The CDR3 spans 13 residues. Germline V gene data show CDR1 as SGHTA and CDR2 as FQGTGA. Trimming removed 5 bases from V and 4 bases from J, with 11 bases in between. The CDR3 DNA follows: TGTGCCAGCAGCACCTGGGACGGAGAGACCCAGTACTTC. This codes for CASSTWDGETQYF. Supplemented by reference TRBV7-3 and TRBJ2-5, the full variable domain reads GAGVSQTPSNKVTEKGKYVELRCDPISGHTALYWYRQSLGQGPEFLIYFQGTGAADDSGLPNDRFFAVRPEGSVSTLKIQRTERGDSAVYLCASSTWDGETQYFGPGTRLLVL.

This rearrangement joins TRBV21-1 to TRBJ2-7; the table's D call of TRBD1 was not tested on the DNA. TRBV21-1 has pseudogene status. The CDR3 is 14 residues long. The CDR3 protein is CASSKRDRLYEQYF. The CDR3 region has the DNA TGTGCCAGCAGCAAAAGGGACAGGCTCTACGAGCAGTACTTC.

This clone has more than one count but fewer than ten. The chain combines TRBV11-2 with TRBJ2-7; D remains unclear. This CDR3 is built from 11 residues. Germline-derived CDR1 and CDR2 are SGHAT and FQNNGV. The ends were cut back, 5 bases at V and 3 bases at J, with 5 bases in the middle. The CDR3 reads CASSTFYEQYF. CDR3 sequence (DNA): TGTGCCAGCAGCACTTTCTACGAGCAGTACTTC.

The genes are TRBV6-2 or TRBV6-3 and TRBJ2-3, with 13 bases fitting TRBD2. CDR1 is MNHEY and CDR2 is SVGEGT in the germline V gene. The CDR3 has 16 residues. The junction had 7 bases not matched to a gene; V was cut back by 6 bases and J by 4 bases. The CDR3 is CASSPGTSGNPDTQYF. The CDR3 bases are TGTGCCAGCAGCCCTGGGACTAGCGGGAACCCAGATACGCAGTATTTT.

V is TRBV6-5 and J is TRBJ1-3; D is ambiguous. From germline, CDR1 is MNHEY and CDR2 SVGAGI. CDR3 length: 12 residues. Trimming stripped 7 bases from V and 1 base from J, with 5 bases between. The CDR3 reads CASTSSGNTIYF. CDR3 DNA sequence: TGTGCCAGCACCTCATCTGGAAACACCATATATTTT.

V and J are TRBV21-1 and TRBJ2-7. TRBV21-1 is tagged as a pseudogene. This CDR3 is 17 amino acids long. The CDR3 protein is CASSKKIGARSSYEQYF. CDR3 DNA: TGTGCCAGCAGCAAAAAGATCGGGGCCAGAAGCTCCTACGAGCAGTACTTC.

The J gene is TRBJ2-1, the V gene TRBV11-2; 10 positions agree with TRBD2. CDR3 length: 15 amino acids. Losses at the gene ends were 3 bases for V and 5 bases for J; bases not matched to a gene: 4. In germline, CDR1 is SGHAT, CDR2 FQNNGV. CDR3 loop: CASSFSGRYHNEQFF. The CDR3 DNA reads TGTGCCAGCAGCTTTAGCGGGAGGTACCACAATGAGCAGTTCTTC.

This sequence joins TRBV7-8 and TRBJ2-2; 7 bases are shared with TRBD2. The germline V gene encodes CDR1 SGHVS and CDR2 FQNEAQ. The CDR3 contains 15 residues. V lost 5 bases to trimming and J lost 7 bases; unmatched junction nucleotides: 10. The CDR3 nucleotides are TGTGCCAGCAGCCTAAGGACTAGTTCGCTCGGGGAGCTGTTTTTT. Its protein is CASSLRTSSLGELFF.

The J gene is TRBJ2-7, the V gene TRBV5-1; possibly TRBD2 for D (5 bases). Germline V gives CDR1 SGHRS, CDR2 YFSETQ. Trimming took off 0 bases at V and 6 bases at J, with 13 bases between the two ends. CDR3 length: 14 amino acids. The CDR3 protein is CASSLAGPGSEQYF. CDR3 nucleotides: TGCGCCAGCAGCTTGGCCGGACCGGGGTCCGAGCAGTACTTC.

This rearrangement joins TRBV5-1 to TRBJ2-7, with 7 bases fitting TRBD1. V dropped 0 bases and J dropped 4; count of bases not matched to a gene: 4. CDR1 and CDR2 (germline): SGHRS, YFSETQ. This CDR3 has 14 residues. CDR3 bases: TGCGCCAGCAGCTTGGGGGGACAGATTTACGAGCAGTACTTC. Amino acids: CASSLGGQIYEQYF.

This clone was recorded once. In DNA, the CDR3 is TGTGCCAGCAGTCCCCGGACAGCGAACACCGGGGAGCTGTTTTTT. Its translation is CASSPRTANTGELFF. This chain connects TRBV27 to TRBJ2-2; D is possibly TRBD1 (6 bases). V was shortened by 5 bases and J by 0 bases, with 10 bases between the two germline ends. CDR1 and CDR2 from the germline V gene are MNHEY and SMNVEV (reference sequence). This CDR3 comprises 15 residues.